The 24 T cell receptor beta chains below all came from one sample that was sequenced in a study of blood T cell repertoires in COVID-19. Generated by immunoSEQ multiplex PCR, the TCRdb table keeps only in-frame clones and is missing some. The sample holds more than 85,000 clones, around 81% seen once. Sequencing input: peripheral blood. The receptors were gathered from a man older than 75 with acute or convalescent COVID-19.

This CDR3 is CASSLGQGARETQYF. In DNA, the CDR3 is TGTGCCAGCAGCTTGGGACAGGGGGCTCGGGAGACCCAGTACTTC. The chain couples TRBV13 to TRBJ2-5; 12 bases agree with TRBD1. Germline lookup yields CDR1 PRHDT and CDR2 FYEKMQ (reference sequence). J was trimmed by 5 bases and V by 3 bases; bases with no gene match: 4. This CDR3 region has 15 residues.

The chain joins TRBV18 to TRBJ2-2; 11 bases line up with TRBD2. CDR3 length equals 17 residues. V shed 3 bases and J 0 bases; nucleotides not matched to a gene: 3. Germline V gives CDR1 KGHSH, CDR2 LQKENI. This chain's CDR3 is CASSPATSGANTGELFF. CDR3 nucleotides: TGTGCCAGCTCACCTGCGACTAGCGGGGCGAACACCGGGGAGCTGTTTTTT.

V usage is TRBV4-1 and J usage is TRBJ1-1, with a tentative D call TRBD1 (5 bases). The V end lost 1 base, the J end lost 2 bases, and 14 bases lay between the germline ends. Looked up from germline, CDR1 is MGHRA and CDR2 is YSYEKL. The CDR3 length is 16 residues. The CDR3 bases are TGCGCCAGCAGCCAAGCTTCAGGCCGGACAAACACTGAAGCTTTCTTT. It translates to CASSQASGRTNTEAFF.

This sequence joins TRBV29-1 and TRBJ2-2, with TRBD1 identical over 11 bases. Germline V CDR1 and CDR2: SQVTM, ANQGSEA. V lost 4 bases, J lost 4 bases, and 5 bases stayed unmatched. There are 15 residues in the CDR3. CDR3 amino acids: CSVGKGTGGTGELFF. In DNA form, the CDR3 reads TGCAGCGTTGGAAAAGGGACAGGGGGCACCGGGGAGCTGTTTTTT.

The chain recombines TRBV19 with TRBJ1-5, with 7 bases aligning to TRBD1. Per the germline V gene, CDR1 is LNHDA and CDR2 is SQIVND (reference sequence). The CDR3 extends over 13 amino acids. J lost 7 bases, V lost 5 bases, and 5 bases had no gene match. The CDR3 coding sequence is TGTGCCAGTAGTGACAGGGCACTACAGCCCCAGCATTTT. As protein: CASSDRALQPQHF.

V and J are TRBV6-4 and TRBJ1-4; D not resolved. This CDR3 comprises 13 residues. The V gene's germline CDR1 is MRHNA and CDR2 SNTAGT. The ends were cut back, 0 bases at V and 8 bases at J, with 7 bases in the middle. The CDR3, as DNA: TGTGCCAGCAGTGACTCCCCCCTCGAAAAACTGTTTTTT. Translation gives CASSDSPLEKLFF.

The chain couples TRBV7-9 to TRBJ2-7; 7 nucleotides align to TRBD1. The CDR3 runs 14 residues. V lost 1 base and J lost 4; bases outside the gene matches: 4. Germline values: CDR1 SEHNR, CDR2 FQNEAQ (reference sequence). CDR3 protein: CASSLGGTVYEQYF. The CDR3 DNA sequence: TGTGCCAGCAGCTTAGGGGGGACAGTTTACGAGCAGTACTTC.

This chain uses TRBV25-1 with TRBJ1-4, with TRBD1 as a possible D gene (6 bases). V lost 6 bases and J lost 1, with 6 bases in between. CDR3 length equals 13 residues. CDR1 is MGHDK and CDR2 is SYGVNS in the germline V gene. This CDR3 is CASRQGTNEKLFF. DNA of the CDR3: TGTGCCAGCAGACAGGGAACTAATGAAAAACTGTTTTTT. Supplemented by reference TRBV25-1 and TRBJ1-4, the full variable domain reads EADIYQTPRYLVIGTGKKITLECSQTMGHDKMYWYQQDPGMELHLIHYSYGVNSTEKGDLSSESTVSRIRTEHFPLTLESARPSHTSQYLCASRQGTNEKLFFGSGTQLSVL.

The chain uses TRBV4-2 and TRBJ2-2; 8 bases align to TRBD2. The CDR3 contains 18 residues. Germline lookup yields CDR1 LGHNA and CDR2 YNFKEQ. The V segment lost 0 bases and the J segment 7 bases; nucleotides outside the gene matches: 13. The CDR3 reads CASSQDPRAGGRGGELFF. CDR3 nucleotides: TGTGCCAGCAGCCAAGACCCTAGGGCGGGAGGCAGAGGCGGGGAGCTGTTTTTT.

The chain uses TRBV28 and TRBJ1-1, with D tentatively TRBD1 (5 bases). CDR3 length: 15 residues. Germline loops: CDR1 MDHEN, CDR2 SYDVKM. Trimming removed 1 base at V and 5 bases at J, with 14 bases between. The CDR3, as DNA: TGTGCCAGCAGTTTATCCCCAGGGTCAGGGACTGAAGCTTTCTTT. This encodes CASSLSPGSGTEAFF.

The chain joins TRBV18 to TRBJ2-3; D is perhaps TRBD1 (6 bases). CDR3 length equals 16 residues. V shed 3 bases and J shed 0 bases, with 13 bases lying between them. Germline V gene sequence: CDR1 KGHSH, CDR2 LQKENI. CDR3 sequence (DNA): TGTGCCAGCTCACCGCTCTTTAGGGGGAGCACAGATACGCAGTATTTT. Protein product: CASSPLFRGSTDTQYF.

V and J are TRBV5-1 and TRBJ2-1, with D possibly TRBD2 on 7 matching bases. This CDR3 region has 15 residues. V gave up 6 bases and J gave up 4 bases, with 17 bases separating them. Per germline, CDR1 SGHRS and CDR2 YFSETQ. The CDR3 loop reads CASNGGGRLYNEQFF. CDR3 coding DNA: TGCGCCAGCAACGGGGGCGGGAGACTGTACAATGAGCAGTTCTTC.

Concerning this clone itself: Other DNA sequences in the same sample also yield this CDR3. This rearrangement joins TRBV5-6 to TRBJ1-2; the D is unclear. Per germline, CDR1 SGHDT and CDR2 YYEEEE. Deletions cut 3 bases from V and 5 bases from J, with 5 bases between. The CDR3 has 11 residues. CDR3 in DNA: TGTGCCAGCAGCTCGGGGTATGGCTACACCTTC. Encoded protein: CASSSGYGYTF. The full variable domain, with the rest looked up from reference TRBV5-6 and TRBJ1-2, is DAGVTQSPTHLIKTRGQQVTLRCSPKSGHDTVSWYQQALGQGPQFIFQYYEEEERQRGNFPDRFSGHQFPNYSSELNVNALLLGDSALYLCASSSGYGYTFGSGTRLTVV.

The chain recombines TRBV5-1 with TRBJ1-2, with TRBD1 identical over 8 bases. This CDR3 comprises 14 residues. CDR1 is SGHRS and CDR2 is YFSETQ in the germline V gene. The V gene end was trimmed by 0 bases and the J gene end by 8 bases; junction bases not matched to a gene: 6. CDR3 region: CASSLVQGARGYTF. DNA for the CDR3: TGCGCCAGCAGCTTGGTGCAGGGGGCGAGGGGCTACACCTTC.

This clone was seen a handful of times. The V and J genes are TRBV10-3 and TRBJ1-5, with TRBD1 matching over 9 bases. In germline, CDR1 is ENHRY, CDR2 SYGVKD. The CDR3 extends over 14 amino acids. The V gene end was trimmed by 6 bases and the J gene end by 3 bases; junction bases not matched to a gene: 3. The CDR3 DNA sequence: TGTGCCATCAGCAGGACAGGGGCCAATCAGCCCCAGCATTTT. It codes for CAISRTGANQPQHF.

The V gene is TRBV5-1, the J gene TRBJ1-2; D is unclear. The length of the CDR3 is 14 residues. Germline V gene data show CDR1 as SGHRS and CDR2 as YFSETQ. Trimming pared 4 bases from V and 7 bases from J, leaving 17 bases between. CDR3 bases: TGCGCCAGCAGCCCGTTTGTGGAGTCGGGTGGCTACACCTTC. It encodes CASSPFVESGGYTF.

The chain uses TRBV7-2 and TRBJ1-1; D is uncertain. Germline V gives CDR1 SGHTA, CDR2 FQGNSA. The CDR3 loop spans 15 amino acids. V gave up 1 base and J gave up 2 bases, with 11 bases separating them. CDR3 region: CASSLVYTVNTEAFF. The CDR3 DNA reads as TGTGCCAGCAGCTTAGTTTACACAGTCAACACTGAAGCTTTCTTT.

This clone has at least ten counts. V usage is TRBV18 and J usage is TRBJ1-5; no definite D call. The CDR3 is 12 amino acids. V lost 2 bases and J 6 bases, leaving 5 bases between the germline ends. The germline V gene has CDR1 KGHSH and CDR2 LQKENI. CDR3 in amino acids: CASSPSGQPQHF. CDR3 in DNA: TGTGCCAGCTCACCATCCGGTCAGCCCCAGCATTTT.

The V call is TRBV4-2, the J call TRBJ1-1; D may be TRBD1 (6 bases). CDR3 length equals 14 residues. The germline gives CDR1 LGHNA, CDR2 YNFKEQ. Trimming took off 5 bases at V and 5 bases at J, with 15 bases between the two ends. The CDR3 is CASSDGTIKTEAFF. CDR3 sequence (DNA): TGTGCCAGCAGCGACGGGACAATTAAAACTGAAGCTTTCTTT.

The genes are TRBV18 and TRBJ1-6; 9 bases agree with TRBD1. Trimming removed 3 bases from V and 10 bases from J; junction bases left unmatched: 4. Per germline, CDR1 KGHSH and CDR2 LQKENI. The CDR3 totals 14 residues. The CDR3 DNA sequence: TGTGCCAGCTCACCTTGGGGGACAGGGTCACCCCTCCACTTT. Residues: CASSPWGTGSPLHF.

This clone occurred once. V gene TRBV7-9 combines with J gene TRBJ1-1; 7 bases are shared with TRBD1. Germline CDR1 and CDR2: SEHNR and FQNEAQ (reference sequence). V shed 1 base and J 3 bases; nucleotides not matched to a gene: 2. This CDR3 has 14 amino acids. CDR3 region: CASSLGQGDTEAFF. CDR3 DNA: TGTGCCAGCAGCTTAGGTCAGGGGGACACTGAAGCTTTCTTT.

The V gene is TRBV6-5, the J gene TRBJ2-2; 12 bases match TRBD2. V was pared by 7 bases and J by 14 bases, with 14 bases of the junction left unmatched. Per the germline V gene, CDR1 is MNHEY and CDR2 is SVGAGI. This CDR3 comprises 15 residues. The CDR3 DNA reads TGTGCCAGCACCCCTCGGTCGGGACTAGCGGGTTACCTGTTTTTT. It codes for CASTPRSGLAGYLFF.

This clone has only a few counts. The V gene is TRBV4-3, the J gene TRBJ1-2; D uncertain. CDR1 LGHNA and CDR2 YSLEER come from the germline V gene. The CDR3 totals 15 residues. V lost 0 bases and J lost 4, with 12 bases in between. CDR3: CASSQEIQSIYGYTF. The CDR3 DNA follows: TGCGCCAGCAGCCAAGAGATACAGAGCATCTATGGCTACACCTTC.

As DNA, the CDR3 is TGTGCCAGCTCATTCCAGAACGAGCAGTACTTC. Encoded protein: CASSFQNEQYF. This chain uses TRBV18 with TRBJ2-7; D unresolved. CDR1 KGHSH and CDR2 LQKENI come from the germline V gene. The length of the CDR3 is 11 residues. Trimming left V 5 bases short and J 5 bases short, with 7 bases between.